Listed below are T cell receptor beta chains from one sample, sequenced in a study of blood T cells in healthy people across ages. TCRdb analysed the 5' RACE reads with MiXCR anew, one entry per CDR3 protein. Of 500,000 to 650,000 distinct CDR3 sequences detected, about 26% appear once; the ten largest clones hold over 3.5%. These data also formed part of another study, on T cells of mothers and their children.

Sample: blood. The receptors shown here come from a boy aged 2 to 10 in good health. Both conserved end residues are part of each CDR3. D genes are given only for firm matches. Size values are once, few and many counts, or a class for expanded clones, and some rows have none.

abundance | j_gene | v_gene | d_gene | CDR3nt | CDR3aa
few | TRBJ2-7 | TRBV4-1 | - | TGCGCCAGCAGCCAAGCAGGGTTCGGCGAGCAGTACTTC | CASSQAGFGEQYF
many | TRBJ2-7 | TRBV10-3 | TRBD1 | TGTGCCATCAGTGAGCTTCCCCAGGAAACCGGGACAGAGGACTACGAGCAGTACTTC | CAISELPQETGTEDYEQYF
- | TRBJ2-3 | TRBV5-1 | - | TGCGCCAGCAGCTTGGGTCGGGGCTACACAGATACGCAGTATTTT | CASSLGRGYTDTQYF
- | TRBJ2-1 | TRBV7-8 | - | TGTGCCAGCAGCCAGGGGACTCTACGGTTACACAATGAGCAGTTCTTC | CASSQGTLRLHNEQFF
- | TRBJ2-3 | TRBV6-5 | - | TGTGCCAGCAGTTTTGATCCGGGGTTGACGCAGTATTTT | CASSFDPGLTQYF
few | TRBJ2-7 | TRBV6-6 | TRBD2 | TGTGCCAGCAGTTCCTTGGCGGGAGTTGAGATCGAGCAGTACTTC | CASSSLAGVEIEQYF
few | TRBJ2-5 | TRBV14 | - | TGTGCCAGCAGCCGACAGCTGTACCAAGAGACCCAGTACTTC | CASSRQLYQETQYF
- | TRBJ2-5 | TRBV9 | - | TGTGCCAGCAGCGCGAGCACTAGCTCGGAGACCCAGTACTTC | CASSASTSSETQYF
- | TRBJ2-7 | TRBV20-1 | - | TGCAGTGCTAGGCGGACCTACGAGCAGTACTTC | CSARRTYEQYF
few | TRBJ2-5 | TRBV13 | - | TGTGCCAGCAGCTTCGGAGACGAGGTGATCCAAGAGACCCAGTACTTC | CASSFGDEVIQETQYF
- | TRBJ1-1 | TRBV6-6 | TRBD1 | TGTGCCAGCAGTTACGCGCGACAGGGGGCCACTGAAGCTTTCTTT | CASSYARQGATEAFF
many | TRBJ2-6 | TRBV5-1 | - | TGCGCCAGCAGCTTGGGACAGAGCTCTGGGGCCAACGTCCTGACTTTC | CASSLGQSSGANVLTF
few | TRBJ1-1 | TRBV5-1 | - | TGCGCCAGCAGCTTGCAGGTTCAGAACACTGAAGCTTTCTTT | CASSLQVQNTEAFF
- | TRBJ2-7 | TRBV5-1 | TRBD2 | TGCGCCAGCAGCCGGACTAGCGGGAAATCCTACGAGCAGTACTTC | CASSRTSGKSYEQYF
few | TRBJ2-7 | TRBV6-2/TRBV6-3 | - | TGTGCCAGCAGTCTCACCCTAGTTCCCGAGGGGGAGCAGTACTTC | CASSLTLVPEGEQYF
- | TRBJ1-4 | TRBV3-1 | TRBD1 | TGTGCCAGCAGCCAACGCCACCGGGACAGGGGTTTTAATGAAAAACTGTTTTTT | CASSQRHRDRGFNEKLFF
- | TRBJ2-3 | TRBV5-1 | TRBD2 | TGCGCCAGCAGCTTGACGACTAGCCGAAAGACCTCTACTCAGTATTTT | CASSLTTSRKTSTQYF
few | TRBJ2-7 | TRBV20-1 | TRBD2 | TGCAGTGCGATCCCGGGACTAGCGGAAACCTACGAGCAGTACTTC | CSAIPGLAETYEQYF
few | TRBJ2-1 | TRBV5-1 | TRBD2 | TGCGCCAGCAGCTTGACTAGCGCGAGCTCCTACAATGAGCAGTTCTTC | CASSLTSASSYNEQFF
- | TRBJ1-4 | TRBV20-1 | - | TGCAGTGCTAGAGTCCGGGTACAAACTAATGAAAAACTGTTTTTT | CSARVRVQTNEKLFF
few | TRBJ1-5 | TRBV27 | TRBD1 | TGTGCCAGCAGTTTATCGGGACAGGGGGCTCAGCCCCAGCATTTT | CASSLSGQGAQPQHF
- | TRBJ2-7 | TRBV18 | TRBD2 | TGTGCCAGCTCACGAGGACTAGGCTACGAGCAGTACTTC | CASSRGLGYEQYF
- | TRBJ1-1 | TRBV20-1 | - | TGCAGGGTTAGGACAGAGATGAACACTGAAGCTTTCTTT | CRVRTEMNTEAFF
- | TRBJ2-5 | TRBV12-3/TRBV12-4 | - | TGTGCCAGCAGGTCATCGGGGGAGGGGGGTAAGGGGACCCAGTACTTC | CASRSSGEGGKGTQYF
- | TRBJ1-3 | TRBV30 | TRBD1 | TGTGCCTGGGACTCGGGACAGGCTGGAAACACCATATATTTT | CAWDSGQAGNTIYF
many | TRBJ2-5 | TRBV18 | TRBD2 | TGTGCCAGCTCACCAGGAAATCTGGCGGGAGGGCAAGAGACCCAGTACTTC | CASSPGNLAGGQETQYF
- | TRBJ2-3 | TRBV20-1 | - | TGCAGTGCTCCGGATCGCCAGGGGACAGATACGCAGTATTTT | CSAPDRQGTDTQYF
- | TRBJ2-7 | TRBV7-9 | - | TGTGCCAGCAGCTCCGACGTAGGGCAAAGCTACGAGCAGTACTTC | CASSSDVGQSYEQYF
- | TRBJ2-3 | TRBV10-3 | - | TGTGCCATCAGTGCCTGGGACTCCTCTAGCACAGATACGCAGTATTTT | CAISAWDSSSTDTQYF
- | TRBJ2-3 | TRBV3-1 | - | TGTGCCAGCACCCAGACTAGTGGAGATACGCAGTATTTT | CASTQTSGDTQYF
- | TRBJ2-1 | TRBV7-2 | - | TGTGCCAGCAGCTCCTACCATAATAATGAGCAGTTCTTC | CASSSYHNNEQFF
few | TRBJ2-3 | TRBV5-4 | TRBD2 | TGTGCCAGCAGCTTGGGTATCCTAGCGGACACAGATACGCAGTATTTT | CASSLGILADTDTQYF
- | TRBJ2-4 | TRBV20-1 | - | TGCAGTGCTAGAGATGAGGAAGGACTAGCCAAAAACATTCAGTACTTC | CSARDEEGLAKNIQYF
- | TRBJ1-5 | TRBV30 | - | TGTGCCGCATCGGGGGGGATCGGACAGCCCCAGCATTTT | CAASGGIGQPQHF
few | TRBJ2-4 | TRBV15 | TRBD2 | TGTGCCACCAGCAGGGACTTAGCGGGCAACATTCAGTACTTC | CATSRDLAGNIQYF
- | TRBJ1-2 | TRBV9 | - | TGTGCCAGCAGCGTCGACGACAAATTCTATGGCTACACCTTC | CASSVDDKFYGYTF
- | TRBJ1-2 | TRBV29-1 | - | TGCAGCGTTGAAGGTTACGCGGCAGTCGATCGAATTAACTATGGCTACACCTTC | CSVEGYAAVDRINYGYTF
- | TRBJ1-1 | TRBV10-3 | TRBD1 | TGTGCCATCAGTGAGAGCAGGGGGCTACTGAACACTGAAGCTTTCTTT | CAISESRGLLNTEAFF
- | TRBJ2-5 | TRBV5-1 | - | TGCGCCAGCGCTGACAGAAACCAAGAGACCCAGTACTTC | CASADRNQETQYF
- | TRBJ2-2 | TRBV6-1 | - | TGTGCCAGCAGTGCCTTGGGCATAATAAACACCGGGGAGCTGTTTTTT | CASSALGIINTGELFF
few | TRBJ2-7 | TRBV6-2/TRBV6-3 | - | TGTGCCAGCAGTTATGACGGGATAACCCCCGAGCAGTACTTC | CASSYDGITPEQYF
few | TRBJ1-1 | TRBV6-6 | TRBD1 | TGTGCCAGCGGACAGGGGGACCAGGGGGCTTTCTTT | CASGQGDQGAFF
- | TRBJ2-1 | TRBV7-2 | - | TGTGCCAGCAGCTTAGAGGGGCCCGCCTACAATGAGCAGTTCTTC | CASSLEGPAYNEQFF
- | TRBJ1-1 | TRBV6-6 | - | TGTGCCAGCAGTTACTCGGACAGAGACACTGAAGCTTTCTTT | CASSYSDRDTEAFF
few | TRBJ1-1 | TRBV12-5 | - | TGTGCTAGTGGTCTACCTGGCGGGGACTCGAGAGCTTTCTTT | CASGLPGGDSRAFF
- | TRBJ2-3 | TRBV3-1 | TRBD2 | TGTGCCAGCAGCCAAGAGGGACTAGCGGGTCCTACCACAGATACGCAGTATTTT | CASSQEGLAGPTTDTQYF
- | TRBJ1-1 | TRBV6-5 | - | TGTGCCAGCAGTTACTCGAGGCAGGGCCCAATGAACACTGAAGCTTTCTTT | CASSYSRQGPMNTEAFF
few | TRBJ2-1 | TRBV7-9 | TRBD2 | TGTGCCAGCAGCTCCTTACTAGCGGGAGGGATGTACAATGAGCAGTTCTTC | CASSSLLAGGMYNEQFF
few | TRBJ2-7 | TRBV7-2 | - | TGTGCCAGCAGCTTAAGGGCGGTGGACGGCATTTACTTTTGGTACGAGCAGTACTTC | CASSLRAVDGIYFWYEQYF